This T cell receptor beta chain is from a study of T cells in Graves' hyperthyroidism and ophthalmopathy. For ophthalmopathy patients, the Clinical Activity Score was at least 3 and the NOSPECS grade at least 4; duration was under 3 months. Patients having uncontrolled infection, another autoimmune disease, pregnancy or lactation were not included. As for this clonotype: Its antigen remains unidentified.

Findings and limits, study-wide: Researchers report that a 13 V-J model separated ophthalmopathy from stable hyperthyroidism.

Amplification targeted TCR beta CDR3 regions from RNA transcripts. Initially, a first-round RT-PCR of the TCR CDR3 employed the HTBI primer set. In TCRdb, the multiplex PCR reads were re-called with MiXCR into one record per CDR3 protein. In the table there are some 570,000 distinct CDR3 sequences, 12% to 15% of which are singletons. The receptor was derived from a woman between 18 and 29 years old with Graves' ophthalmopathy. Sequencing input: blood.

As DNA, the CDR3 is TGTGCCAGCAGTACCACCGGGACAGGGATGAGCACTGAAGCTTTCTTT. Its protein is CASSTTGTGMSTEAFF. This sequence joins TRBV6-1 and TRBJ1-1; 9 bases line up with TRBD1. The junction had 11 bases not matched to a gene; V was cut back by 5 bases and J by 4 bases. Germline V gene data show CDR1 as MNHNS and CDR2 as SASEGT. There are 16 residues in the CDR3.